These T cell receptor beta chains were read from a single sample in a study of CD8 T cells in Susac syndrome. TCRdb independently ran MiXCR on the immunoSEQ multiplex PCR reads; one entry per CDR3 protein. The data show over 350,000 distinct CDR3 sequences, with 75% to 90% seen just once and under 0.15% held by the top ten. The sequencing sample was made of CD8+ T cells from PBMCs. The receptors shown here come from a human donor with multiple sclerosis. CDR3s include the opening cysteine and the closing phenylalanine or tryptophan. Each record gives: D gene, V gene, clone size, J gene, CDR3 DNA, CDR3 protein. D genes are given only for firm matches. Expanded clones are given a class, and other clones once, few, many or no size at all.

>.|TRBV6-5|.|TRBJ2-2
TGTGCCAGCAGTTATGGCCTTCAGAACACCGGGGAGCTGTTTTTT
CASSYGLQNTGELFF
>.|TRBV12-3/TRBV12-4|once|TRBJ1-1
TGTGCCAGCAGTTTCCACCCCGACACAAACACTGAAGCTTTCTTT
CASSFHPDTNTEAFF
>TRBD1|TRBV9|.|TRBJ2-7
TGTGCCAGCAGCGTAGGGCAGCAGGGGGTGAACGGCGAGCAGTACTTC
CASSVGQQGVNGEQYF
>.|TRBV28|once|TRBJ2-7
TGTGCCAGCAGTTCGGTCAGGGGGAGGCGAGCCTACGAGCAGTACTTC
CASSSVRGRRAYEQYF
>.|TRBV7-9|.|TRBJ1-2
TGTGCCAGCAGCTTAAGTGGGAATGGCTACACCTTC
CASSLSGNGYTF
>TRBD1|TRBV27|once|TRBJ1-1
TGTGCCAGCAGTTTTGCGTGGACAGGGGGTTTGAACACTGAAGCTTTCTTT
CASSFAWTGGLNTEAFF
>.|TRBV4-1|.|TRBJ1-2
TGCGCCAGCAGCCAAGTCACAGGCCCCGACTATGGCTACACCTTC
CASSQVTGPDYGYTF
>.|TRBV4-1|.|TRBJ2-3
TGCGCCAGCAGCCAAGAATTGGGCCTCGTAGATACGCAGTATTTT
CASSQELGLVDTQYF
>.|TRBV12-2|.|TRBJ1-4
TGTGCAAGTCGCTTAGAGGAGGCAACTAATGAAAAACTGTTTTTT
CASRLEEATNEKLFF
>.|TRBV27|.|TRBJ2-7
TGTGCCAGCAAGGAGTATCAGGGGAGTTACGAGCAGTACTTC
CASKEYQGSYEQYF
>TRBD1|TRBV12-5|.|TRBJ2-5
TGTGCTAGTGCTCGACAGGGGCTGGAGACCCAGTACTTC
CASARQGLETQYF
>.|TRBV27|.|TRBJ1-1
TGTGCCAGCAGTTTAGGGCTAGGGAACACTGAAGCTTTCTTT
CASSLGLGNTEAFF
>.|TRBV7-2|.|TRBJ2-7
TGTGCCAGTACCGGGGAGCTCGACGAGCAGTACTTC
CASTGELDEQYF
>TRBD2|TRBV6-5|.|TRBJ2-1
TGTGCCAGCAGGAAGAGCGGGAGGGCCGGCAATGAGCAGTTCTTC
CASRKSGRAGNEQFF
>TRBD2|TRBV29-1|.|TRBJ2-1
TGCAGCGTGTGGGGGTTAGCGGGGAGAGGCGAGCAGTTCTTC
CSVWGLAGRGEQFF
>TRBD1|TRBV7-3|.|TRBJ2-6
TGTGCCAGCAGCTATCACAGGGGATCTGGGGCCAACGTCCTGACTTTC
CASSYHRGSGANVLTF
>TRBD2|TRBV27|.|TRBJ2-3
TGTGCCAGCAGCCTCGGGACTAGCGAACGACTGGATACGCAGTATTTT
CASSLGTSERLDTQYF
>.|TRBV9|.|TRBJ1-4
TGTGCCAGCAGCGACCCGGGACACAATGGAAAACTGTTTTTT
CASSDPGHNGKLFF
>TRBD2|TRBV20-1|once|TRBJ2-1
TGCAGTGCTAAGGGGACTAGCGGGAGGGAGGTTGAGCAGTTCTTC
CSAKGTSGREVEQFF
>.|TRBV6-5|.|TRBJ2-4
TGTGCCAGCAGTTACTCGTCGGAGGTAGCCAAAAACATTCAGTACTTC
CASSYSSEVAKNIQYF
>.|TRBV4-1|.|TRBJ1-1
TGCGCCAGCAGCCAGCCGAGGGGGGGACCTGAAGCTTTCTTT
CASSQPRGGPEAFF
>TRBD1|TRBV28|.|TRBJ2-7
TGTGCCAGCAGTTTATTTCAGGGGGCGGACGAGCAGTACTTC
CASSLFQGADEQYF
>TRBD2|TRBV12-3/TRBV12-4|.|TRBJ2-1
TGTGCCAGCAGTTTCGGCGGGGGGTCCAATGAGCAGTTCTTC
CASSFGGGSNEQFF
>.|TRBV5-6|.|TRBJ1-2
TGTGCCAGCAGCTCGGCCGGAGGGGTCTATGGCTACACCTTC
CASSSAGGVYGYTF
>TRBD1|TRBV19|.|TRBJ2-2
TGTGCCAGTAGTATGTGGACAGGGGGGAACACCGGGGAGCTGTTTTTT
CASSMWTGGNTGELFF
>TRBD1|TRBV9|.|TRBJ2-1
TGTGCCAGCGACCAAAACCGGGACAGGGCCTACAATGAGCAGTTCTTC
CASDQNRDRAYNEQFF
>.|TRBV27|.|TRBJ1-5
TGTGCCAGCAGTTGGGCGGGCACTCAGCCCCAGCATTTT
CASSWAGTQPQHF
>.|TRBV14|.|TRBJ2-7
TGTGCCAGCAGCCAAGATCAGGGGGACTGGTACGAGCAGTACTTC
CASSQDQGDWYEQYF
>.|TRBV28|.|TRBJ1-5
TGTGCCAGCAGAACGAGAAGTTTTAGCAATCAGCCCCAGCATTTT
CASRTRSFSNQPQHF
>TRBD1|TRBV27|.|TRBJ2-1
TGTGCCAGCAGTCTGACTCTACGGCAGGGGGCCGACAATGAGCAGTTCTTC
CASSLTLRQGADNEQFF
>.|TRBV14|.|TRBJ2-7
TGTGCCAGCGCTAGAGGGGCTGGCTACGAGCAGTACTTC
CASARGAGYEQYF
>TRBD2|TRBV7-9|few|TRBJ2-1
TGTGCCAGCAGCTTGGTAGCGGGAGACTACAATGAGCAGTTCTTC
CASSLVAGDYNEQFF
>.|TRBV3-1|.|TRBJ2-3
TGTGCCAGCAGCCCAAGAAGGATAACGCGATCCGCAGATACGCAGTATTTT
CASSPRRITRSADTQYF
>.|TRBV5-1|.|TRBJ1-5
TGCGCCAGCAGCCCCGGGGGGAGCACAACCCAGCCCCAGCATTTT
CASSPGGSTTQPQHF
>.|TRBV19|.|TRBJ2-2
TGTGCCAGTAGCATTTACACCGGGGAGCTGTTTTTT
CASSIYTGELFF
>.|TRBV11-2|few|TRBJ2-1
TGTGCCAGCAGTTTAGGTGGGGGCTCCTACAATGAGCAGTTCTTC
CASSLGGGSYNEQFF
>TRBD2|TRBV6-5|.|TRBJ2-1
TGTGCCAGCAGTTGGACTAGCGGGGGGAACTCCTACAATGAGCAGTTCTTC
CASSWTSGGNSYNEQFF
>.|TRBV2|once|TRBJ1-2
TGTGCCAGCAGTGAAAGGCCCGGCGGGGCAGGGACGTATGGCTACACCTTC
CASSERPGGAGTYGYTF
>.|TRBV2|.|TRBJ2-3
TGTGCCAGCAGCTCGATCCCCACGAGGGGCACAGATACGCAGTATTTT
CASSSIPTRGTDTQYF
>.|TRBV5-5|.|TRBJ1-2
TGTGCCAGCAGCCCCCGTGACCCCTCGGGCTATGGCTACACCTTC
CASSPRDPSGYGYTF
>TRBD1|TRBV18|.|TRBJ2-4
TGTGCCAGCTCACCCCCAGCTCAATTTGAAGGGGGCCCCCAAAAGGTCAAAAACATTCAGTACTTC
CASSPPAQFEGGPQKVKNIQYF
>.|TRBV29-1|once|TRBJ1-1
TGCAGCGTGAAAATTACAGGCCCCACTGAAGCTTTCTTT
CSVKITGPTEAFF
>TRBD2|TRBV25-1|.|TRBJ2-2
TGTGCCAGCAGTGGGGGACTAGGAGTCACCGGGGAGCTGTTTTTT
CASSGGLGVTGELFF
>.|TRBV12-5|.|TRBJ1-1
TGTGCTAGTGGTTTCGGTGGGGCTTCGAACACTGAAGCTTTCTTT
CASGFGGASNTEAFF
>.|TRBV6-5|once|TRBJ1-1
TGTGCCAGCCGCTTACTTGGGGAGGAGACTGAAGCTTTCTTT
CASRLLGEETEAFF
>TRBD1|TRBV6-1|.|TRBJ2-5
TGTGCCAGCAGTGAGATGAACCAGGGGGCGCGAGAGACCCAGTACTTC
CASSEMNQGARETQYF
>.|TRBV25-1|.|TRBJ1-2
TGTGCCAGCAGTCCGGCGCAAAATAACTATGGCTACACCTTC
CASSPAQNNYGYTF
>.|TRBV5-6|.|TRBJ1-2
TGTGCCAGCATCGATTTTCAGGGTGGCTACACCTTC
CASIDFQGGYTF
>TRBD2|TRBV19|.|TRBJ2-2
TGTGCCAGTAGTACCGGGGGGAGCACCGGGGAGCTGTTTTTT
CASSTGGSTGELFF
>.|TRBV30|.|TRBJ1-1
TGTGCCTGGGGTCCAGGAGAGAACACTGAAGCTTTCTTT
CAWGPGENTEAFF
>.|TRBV27|few|TRBJ1-4
TGTGCCAGCAGTTCTGTGGGGGCCGAGGAAAAACTGTTTTTT
CASSSVGAEEKLFF
>TRBD1|TRBV28|.|TRBJ1-5
TGTGCCAGCAGTACAGGGGATCAGCCCCAGCATTTT
CASSTGDQPQHF
>.|TRBV5-1|.|TRBJ2-7
TGCGCCAGCAGCCAGGGTGTAGGGATCTACGAGCAGTACTTC
CASSQGVGIYEQYF
>.|TRBV7-2|.|TRBJ1-5
TGTGCCAGCAGCCCCACCGGGGTTCAGCCCCAGCATTTT
CASSPTGVQPQHF